The rows below give T cell receptor beta chains drawn from one sample of a study of beta chain features in type 1 diabetes. Sequenced by immunoSEQ multiplex PCR; TCRdb stores in-frame clones only, minus some. Of fewer than 400,000 clones listed, approximately 10% are singletons. The specimen sequenced was central memory CD4+ T cells from blood. The source is a man aged 25-45 years with type 1 diabetes. The CDR3 runs from the conserved cysteine through the conserved F or W. The order of the fields is D gene, clone size, J gene, V gene, CDR3 DNA, CDR3 protein. The D gene is left open where the match is weak. The size field is filled for only some rows; it gives once, few, many or a size class.

>-|few|TRBJ2-2|TRBV6-5
TGTGCCAGCGGGAACACCGGGGAGCTGTTTTTT
CASGNTGELFF
>-|many|TRBJ1-4|TRBV2
TGTGCCAGCACGTTTGCAACTAATGAAAAACTGTTTTTT
CASTFATNEKLFF
>-|-|TRBJ1-1|TRBV4-3
TGCGCCAGCAGCCAAGCGGCTAGGGCCAGCGCTGAAGCTTTCTTT
CASSQAARASAEAFF
>-|many|TRBJ2-2|TRBV9
TGTGCCAGCCGCCCCGGGGGTCCAGGGCGGGAGCTGTTTTTT
CASRPGGPGRELFF
>-|-|TRBJ2-1|TRBV29-1
TGCAGCGTTGAAGATCTAGCCCAGCAGTTCTTC
CSVEDLAQQFF
>TRBD2|-|TRBJ2-1|TRBV9
TGTGCCAGCAGCGTAGAGTTAGCGGGGTACAATGAGCAGTTCTTC
CASSVELAGYNEQFF
>TRBD1|few|TRBJ1-4|TRBV11-2
TGTGCCAGCAGCTTACAACAGGGGGTGTCTAATGAAAAACTGTTTTTT
CASSLQQGVSNEKLFF
>TRBD2|many|TRBJ2-1|TRBV9
TGTGCCAGCAGCGCGACTAGCGGGGGGGCCCTTGAGCAGTTCTTC
CASSATSGGALEQFF
>-|-|TRBJ2-5|TRBV18
TGTGCCAGCTCACCACTAGAATCTCAAGAGACCCAGTACTTC
CASSPLESQETQYF
>-|-|TRBJ2-2|TRBV28
TGTGCCAGCAGTTTAGTTATAGGCGGCTACACCGGGGAGCTGTTTTTT
CASSLVIGGYTGELFF
>TRBD2|few|TRBJ2-5|TRBV2
TGTGCCAGCAGTGTAACTAGCGGGGGGATGGAGACCCAGTACTTC
CASSVTSGGMETQYF
>TRBD1|-|TRBJ2-5|TRBV28
TGTGCCAGCAGTACCCTGAAAGGGGGCTCAGAGACCCAGTACTTC
CASSTLKGGSETQYF
>TRBD2|few|TRBJ2-1|TRBV19
TGTGCCAGCAGGACTAGCGGCAATGAGCAGTTCTTC
CASRTSGNEQFF
>TRBD2|few|TRBJ2-1|TRBV11-3
TGTGCCAGCAGCTCCTTAGCGGGGGGTTTAAATGAGCAGTTCTTC
CASSSLAGGLNEQFF
>-|few|TRBJ2-5|TRBV6-6
TGTGCCAGCAAGGGAAGCGGAGAGACCCAGTACTTC
CASKGSGETQYF
>TRBD1|few|TRBJ1-4|TRBV5-1
TGCGCCAGCAGCCCGACAGGGGGACATACTAATGAAAAACTGTTTTTT
CASSPTGGHTNEKLFF